This TCR beta chain was captured by sequencing in a study of blood T cell repertoires in COVID-19. Germline CDR1 and CDR2: SGHTA and FQGNSA. The CDR3 runs to 15 residues. J gave up 3 bases and V 2 bases, and 6 bases lay outside the gene matches. Libraries were prepared by immunoSEQ multiplex PCR; TCRdb keeps only in-frame clonotypes and omits some of them. This sample carries fewer than 180,000 clones, just over 85% of them seen once, and the ten largest clones take 3% to 4%. The TCR originated in a man aged 65 to 79 with acute or convalescent COVID-19. The chain employs TRBV7-2 and TRBJ2-7; 8 positions match TRBD1. The sample consisted of peripheral blood. The CDR3 reads CASSLMGQVFYEQYF. CDR3 DNA sequence: TGTGCCAGCAGCTTAATGGGACAGGTGTTCTACGAGCAGTACTTC.